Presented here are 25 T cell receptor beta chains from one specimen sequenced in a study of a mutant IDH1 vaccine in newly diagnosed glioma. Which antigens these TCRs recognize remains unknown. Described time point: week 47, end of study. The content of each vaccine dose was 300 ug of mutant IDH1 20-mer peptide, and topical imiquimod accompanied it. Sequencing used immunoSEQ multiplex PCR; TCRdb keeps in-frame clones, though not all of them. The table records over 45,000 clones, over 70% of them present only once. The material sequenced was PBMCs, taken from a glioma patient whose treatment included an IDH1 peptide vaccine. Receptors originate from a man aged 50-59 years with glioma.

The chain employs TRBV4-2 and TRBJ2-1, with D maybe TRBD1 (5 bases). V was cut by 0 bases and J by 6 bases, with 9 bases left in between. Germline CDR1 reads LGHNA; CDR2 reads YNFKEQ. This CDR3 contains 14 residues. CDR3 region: CASSQDPGPNEQFF. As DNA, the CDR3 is TGTGCCAGCAGCCAAGATCCAGGGCCCAATGAGCAGTTCTTC.

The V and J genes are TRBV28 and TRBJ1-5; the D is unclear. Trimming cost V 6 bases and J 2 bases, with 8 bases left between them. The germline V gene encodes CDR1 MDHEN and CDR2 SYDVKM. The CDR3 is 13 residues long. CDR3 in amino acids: CASRPRGNQPQHF. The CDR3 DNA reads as TGTGCCAGCAGGCCCAGAGGCAATCAGCCCCAGCATTTT.

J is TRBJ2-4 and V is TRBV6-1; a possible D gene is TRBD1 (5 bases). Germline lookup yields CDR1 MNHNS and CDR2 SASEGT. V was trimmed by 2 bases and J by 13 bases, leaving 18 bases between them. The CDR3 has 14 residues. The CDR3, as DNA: TGTGCCAGCAGTGAATTCCCAGGGTCCTCGTCCCAGTACTTC. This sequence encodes CASSEFPGSSSQYF.

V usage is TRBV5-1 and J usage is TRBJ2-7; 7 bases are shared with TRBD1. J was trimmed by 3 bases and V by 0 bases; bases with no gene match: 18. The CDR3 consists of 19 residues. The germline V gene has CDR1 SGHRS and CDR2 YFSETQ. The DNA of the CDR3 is TGCGCCAGCAGCTTGGCCGTGGACAGGCCTGCCGGGTGGGACTACGAGCAGTACTTC. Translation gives CASSLAVDRPAGWDYEQYF.

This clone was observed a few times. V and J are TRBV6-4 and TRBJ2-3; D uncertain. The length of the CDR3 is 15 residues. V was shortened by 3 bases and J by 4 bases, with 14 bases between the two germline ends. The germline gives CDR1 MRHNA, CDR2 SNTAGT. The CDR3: CASSEGTLTSDTQYF. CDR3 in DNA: TGTGCCAGCAGTGAAGGAACCCTCACATCAGATACGCAGTATTTT.

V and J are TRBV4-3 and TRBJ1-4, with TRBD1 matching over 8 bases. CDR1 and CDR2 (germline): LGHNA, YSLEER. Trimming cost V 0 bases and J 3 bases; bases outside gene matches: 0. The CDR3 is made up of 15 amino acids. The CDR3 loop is CASSQEDRANEKLFF. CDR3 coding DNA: TGCGCCAGCAGCCAAGAGGACAGGGCTAATGAAAAACTGTTTTTT.

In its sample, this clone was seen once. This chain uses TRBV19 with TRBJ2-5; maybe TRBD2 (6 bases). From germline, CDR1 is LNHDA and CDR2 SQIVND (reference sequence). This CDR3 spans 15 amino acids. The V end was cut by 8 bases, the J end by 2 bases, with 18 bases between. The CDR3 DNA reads TGTGCCAGTGGTCCGGCCGGGACTCGTCAAGAGACCCAGTACTTC. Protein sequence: CASGPAGTRQETQYF.

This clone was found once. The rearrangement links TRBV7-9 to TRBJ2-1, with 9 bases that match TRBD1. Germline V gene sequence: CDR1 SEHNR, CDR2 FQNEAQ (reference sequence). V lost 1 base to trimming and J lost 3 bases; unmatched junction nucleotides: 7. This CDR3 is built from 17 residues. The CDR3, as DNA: TGTGCCAGCAGCTTAGAATTTGTGGACAGGGGCTACAATGAGCAGTTCTTC. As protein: CASSLEFVDRGYNEQFF.

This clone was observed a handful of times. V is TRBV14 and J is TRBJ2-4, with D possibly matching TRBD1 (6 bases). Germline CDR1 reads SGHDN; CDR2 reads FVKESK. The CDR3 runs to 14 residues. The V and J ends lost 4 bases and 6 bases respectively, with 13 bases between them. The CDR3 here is CASSPGTLVNIQYF. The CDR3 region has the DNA TGTGCCAGCAGCCCCGGGACACTCGTAAACATTCAGTACTTC.

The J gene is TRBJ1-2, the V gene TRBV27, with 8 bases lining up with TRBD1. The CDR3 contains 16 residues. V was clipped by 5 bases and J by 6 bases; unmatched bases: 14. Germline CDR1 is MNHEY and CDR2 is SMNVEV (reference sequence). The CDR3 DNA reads TGTGCCAGCAGTCGGGGGCAGGGGGCTCAATTCCATGGCTACACCTTC. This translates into CASSRGQGAQFHGYTF.

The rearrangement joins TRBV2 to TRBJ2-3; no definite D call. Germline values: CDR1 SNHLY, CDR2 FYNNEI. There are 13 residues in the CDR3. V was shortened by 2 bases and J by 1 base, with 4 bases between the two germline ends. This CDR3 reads CASSERGTDTQYF. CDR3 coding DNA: TGTGCCAGCAGTGAACGCGGCACAGATACGCAGTATTTT.

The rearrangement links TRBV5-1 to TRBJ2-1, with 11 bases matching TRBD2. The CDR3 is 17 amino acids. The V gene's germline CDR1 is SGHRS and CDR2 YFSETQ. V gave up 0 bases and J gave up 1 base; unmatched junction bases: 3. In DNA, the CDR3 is TGCGCCAGCAGCTTGGCCCCTAGCGGGGGGTCCTACAATGAGCAGTTCTTC. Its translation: CASSLAPSGGSYNEQFF. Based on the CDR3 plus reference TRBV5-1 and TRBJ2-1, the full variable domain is KAGVTQTPRYLIKTRGQQVTLSCSPISGHRSVSWYQQTPGQGLQFLFEYFSETQRNKGNFPGRFSGRQFSNSRSEMNVSTLELGDSALYLCASSLAPSGGSYNEQFFGPGTRLTVL.

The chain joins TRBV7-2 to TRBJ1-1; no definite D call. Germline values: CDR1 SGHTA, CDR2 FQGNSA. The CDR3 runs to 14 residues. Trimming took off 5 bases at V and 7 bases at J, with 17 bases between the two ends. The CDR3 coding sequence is TGTGCCAGCAGCCCGCGGTCCAATGAGGGTGAAGCTTTCTTT. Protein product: CASSPRSNEGEAFF.

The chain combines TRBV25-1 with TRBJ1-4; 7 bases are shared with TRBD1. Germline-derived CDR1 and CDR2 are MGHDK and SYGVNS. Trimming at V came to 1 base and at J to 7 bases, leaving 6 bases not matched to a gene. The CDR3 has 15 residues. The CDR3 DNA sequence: TGTGCCAGCAGTGAATTGACAGGGTTCGGTGAAAAACTGTTTTTT. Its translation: CASSELTGFGEKLFF.

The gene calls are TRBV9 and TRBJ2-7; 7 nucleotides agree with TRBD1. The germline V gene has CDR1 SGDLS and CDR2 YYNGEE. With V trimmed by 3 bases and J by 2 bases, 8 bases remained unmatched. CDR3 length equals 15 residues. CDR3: CASSADGTATYEQYF. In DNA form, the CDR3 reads TGTGCCAGCAGCGCAGACGGGACAGCCACCTACGAGCAGTACTTC.

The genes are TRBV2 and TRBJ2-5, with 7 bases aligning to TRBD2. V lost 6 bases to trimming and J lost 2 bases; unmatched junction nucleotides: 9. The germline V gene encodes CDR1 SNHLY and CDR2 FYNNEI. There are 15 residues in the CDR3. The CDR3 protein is CASRSRSGAQETQYF. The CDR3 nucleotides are TGTGCCAGCAGGTCCCGCAGCGGGGCACAAGAGACCCAGTACTTC.

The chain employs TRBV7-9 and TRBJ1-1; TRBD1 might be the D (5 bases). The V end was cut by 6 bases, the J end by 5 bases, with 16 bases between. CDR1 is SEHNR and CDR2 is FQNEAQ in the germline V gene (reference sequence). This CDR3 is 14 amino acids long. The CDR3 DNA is TGTGCCAGCAGGTGGGACCCGCGGGAAACTGAAGCTTTCTTT. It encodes CASRWDPRETEAFF.

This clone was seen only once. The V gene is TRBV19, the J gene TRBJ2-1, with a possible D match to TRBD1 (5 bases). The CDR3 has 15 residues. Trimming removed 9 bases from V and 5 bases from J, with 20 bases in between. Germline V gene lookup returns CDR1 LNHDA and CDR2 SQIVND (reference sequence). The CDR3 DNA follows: TGTGCCAGAAAAGGGGTAACAAGCTGCCACAATGAGCAGTTCTTC. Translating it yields CARKGVTSCHNEQFF. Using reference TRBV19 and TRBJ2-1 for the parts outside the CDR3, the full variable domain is DGGITQSPKYLFRKEGQNVTLSCEQNLNHDAMYWYRQDPGQGLRLIYYSQIVNDFQKGDIAEGYSVSREKKESFPLTVTSAQKNPTAFYLCARKGVTSCHNEQFFGPGTRLTVL.

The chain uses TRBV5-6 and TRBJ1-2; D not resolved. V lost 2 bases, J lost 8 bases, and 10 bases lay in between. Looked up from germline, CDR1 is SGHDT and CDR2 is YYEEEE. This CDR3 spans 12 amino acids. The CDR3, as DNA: TGTGCCAGCAGCTTTGGTGGAGGAGGCTACACCTTC. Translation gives CASSFGGGGYTF. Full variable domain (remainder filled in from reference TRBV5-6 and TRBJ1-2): DAGVTQSPTHLIKTRGQQVTLRCSPKSGHDTVSWYQQALGQGPQFIFQYYEEEERQRGNFPDRFSGHQFPNYSSELNVNALLLGDSALYLCASSFGGGGYTFGSGTRLTVV.

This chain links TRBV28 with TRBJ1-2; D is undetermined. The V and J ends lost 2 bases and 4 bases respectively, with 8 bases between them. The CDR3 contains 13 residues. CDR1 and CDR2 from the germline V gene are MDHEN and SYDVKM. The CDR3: CASSLRGLYGYTF. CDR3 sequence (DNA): TGTGCCAGCAGTTTACGGGGTCTCTATGGCTACACCTTC.

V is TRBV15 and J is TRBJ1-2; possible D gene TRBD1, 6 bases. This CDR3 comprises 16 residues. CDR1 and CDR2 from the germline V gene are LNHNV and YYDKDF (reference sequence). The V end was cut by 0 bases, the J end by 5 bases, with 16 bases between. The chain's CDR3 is CATSRDQIGQGYGYTF. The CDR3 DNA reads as TGTGCCACCAGCAGAGATCAGATAGGGCAGGGGTATGGCTACACCTTC.

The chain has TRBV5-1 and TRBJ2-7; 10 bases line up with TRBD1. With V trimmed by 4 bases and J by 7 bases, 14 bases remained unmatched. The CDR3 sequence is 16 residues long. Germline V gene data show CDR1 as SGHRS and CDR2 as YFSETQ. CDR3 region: CASSQTGTGVAGEQYF. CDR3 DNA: TGCGCCAGCAGCCAGACTGGGACAGGGGTAGCGGGTGAGCAGTACTTC.

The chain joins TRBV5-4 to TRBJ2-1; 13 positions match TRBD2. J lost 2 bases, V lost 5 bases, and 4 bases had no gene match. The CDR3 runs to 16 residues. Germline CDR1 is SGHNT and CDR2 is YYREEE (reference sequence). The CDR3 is CASRKGTSGAYNEQFF. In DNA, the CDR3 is TGTGCCAGCAGGAAGGGGACTAGCGGGGCCTACAATGAGCAGTTCTTC.

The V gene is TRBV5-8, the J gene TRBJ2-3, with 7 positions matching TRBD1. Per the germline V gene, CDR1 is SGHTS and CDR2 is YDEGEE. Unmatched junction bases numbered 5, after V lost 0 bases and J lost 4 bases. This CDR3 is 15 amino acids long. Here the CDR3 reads CASSLVRQGADTQYF. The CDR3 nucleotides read TGTGCCAGCAGCTTGGTCAGGCAGGGGGCAGATACGCAGTATTTT. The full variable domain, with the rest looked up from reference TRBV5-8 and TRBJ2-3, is EAGVTQSPTHLIKTRGQQATLRCSPISGHTSVYWYQQALGLGLQFLLWYDEGEERNRGNFPPRFSGRQFPNYSSELNVNALELEDSALYLCASSLVRQGADTQYFGPGTRLTVL.

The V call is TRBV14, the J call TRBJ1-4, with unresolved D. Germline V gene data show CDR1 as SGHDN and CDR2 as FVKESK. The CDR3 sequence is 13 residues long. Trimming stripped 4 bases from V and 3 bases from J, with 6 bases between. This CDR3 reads CASSRLSNEKLFF. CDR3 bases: TGTGCCAGCAGCCGACTTTCTAATGAAAAACTGTTTTTT.